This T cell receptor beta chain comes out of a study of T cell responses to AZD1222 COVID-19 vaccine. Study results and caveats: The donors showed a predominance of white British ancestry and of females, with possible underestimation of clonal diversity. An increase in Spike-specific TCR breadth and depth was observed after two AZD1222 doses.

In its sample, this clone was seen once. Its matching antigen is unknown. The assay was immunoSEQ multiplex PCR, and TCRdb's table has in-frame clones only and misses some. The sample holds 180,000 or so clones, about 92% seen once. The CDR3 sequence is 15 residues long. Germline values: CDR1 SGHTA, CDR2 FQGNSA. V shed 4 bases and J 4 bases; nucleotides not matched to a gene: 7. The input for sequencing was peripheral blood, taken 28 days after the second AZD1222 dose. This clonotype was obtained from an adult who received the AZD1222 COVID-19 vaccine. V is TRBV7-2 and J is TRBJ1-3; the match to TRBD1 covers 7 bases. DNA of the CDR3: TGTGCCAGCAGCTCCAGACAGGGTATCGGAAACACCATATATTTT. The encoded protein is CASSSRQGIGNTIYF.